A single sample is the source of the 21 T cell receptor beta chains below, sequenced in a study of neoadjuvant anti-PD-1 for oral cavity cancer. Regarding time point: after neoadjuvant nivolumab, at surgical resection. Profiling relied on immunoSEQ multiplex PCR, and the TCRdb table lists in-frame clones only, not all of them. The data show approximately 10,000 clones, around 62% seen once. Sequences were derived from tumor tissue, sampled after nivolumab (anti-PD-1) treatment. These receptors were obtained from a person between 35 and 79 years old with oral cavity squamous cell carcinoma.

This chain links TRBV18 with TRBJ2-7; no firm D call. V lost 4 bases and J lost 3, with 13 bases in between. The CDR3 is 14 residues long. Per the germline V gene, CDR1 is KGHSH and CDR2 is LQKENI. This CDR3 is CASSLGRVSYEQYF. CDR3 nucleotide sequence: TGTGCCAGCTCACTAGGACGGGTAAGCTACGAGCAGTACTTC.

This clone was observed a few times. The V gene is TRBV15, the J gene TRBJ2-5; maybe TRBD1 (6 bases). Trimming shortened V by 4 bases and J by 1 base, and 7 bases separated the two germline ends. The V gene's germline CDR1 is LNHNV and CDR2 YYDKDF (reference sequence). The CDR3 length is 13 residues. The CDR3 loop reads CATSIGGQETQYF. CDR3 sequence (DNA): TGTGCCACCAGCATAGGGGGCCAAGAGACCCAGTACTTC.

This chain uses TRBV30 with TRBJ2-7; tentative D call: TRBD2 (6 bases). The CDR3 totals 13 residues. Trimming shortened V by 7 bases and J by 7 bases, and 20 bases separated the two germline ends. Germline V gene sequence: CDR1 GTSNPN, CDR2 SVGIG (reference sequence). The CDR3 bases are TGTGCCTCAGGGCGGGACCGTTGGGGGGAGCAGTACTTC. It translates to CASGRDRWGEQYF.

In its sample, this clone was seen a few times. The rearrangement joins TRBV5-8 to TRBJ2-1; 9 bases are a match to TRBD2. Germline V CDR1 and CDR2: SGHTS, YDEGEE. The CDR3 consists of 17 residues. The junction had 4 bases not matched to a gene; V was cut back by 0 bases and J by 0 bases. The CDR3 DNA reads TGTGCCAGCAGCTTGGTGCGGGGGGGGAGCTCCTACAATGAGCAGTTCTTC. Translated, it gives CASSLVRGGSSYNEQFF.

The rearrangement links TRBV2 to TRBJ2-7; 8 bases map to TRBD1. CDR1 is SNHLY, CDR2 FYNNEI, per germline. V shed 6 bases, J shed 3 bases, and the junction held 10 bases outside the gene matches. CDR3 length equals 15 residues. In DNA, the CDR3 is TGTGCCAGCAGGGTCGGACAGGGCTTGATCTACGAGCAGTACTTC. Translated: CASRVGQGLIYEQYF.

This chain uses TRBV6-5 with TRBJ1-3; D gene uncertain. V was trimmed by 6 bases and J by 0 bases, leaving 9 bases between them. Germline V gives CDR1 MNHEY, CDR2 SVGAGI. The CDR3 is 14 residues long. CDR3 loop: CASRTGNSGNTIYF. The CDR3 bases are TGTGCCAGCAGGACGGGAAACTCTGGAAACACCATATATTTT.

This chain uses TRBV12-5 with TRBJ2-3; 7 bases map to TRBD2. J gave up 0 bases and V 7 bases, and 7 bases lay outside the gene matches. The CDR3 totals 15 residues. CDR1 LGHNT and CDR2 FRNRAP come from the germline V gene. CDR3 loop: CASALGGGSTDTQYF. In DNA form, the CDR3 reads TGTGCTAGTGCCCTGGGGGGGGGTAGCACAGATACGCAGTATTTT.

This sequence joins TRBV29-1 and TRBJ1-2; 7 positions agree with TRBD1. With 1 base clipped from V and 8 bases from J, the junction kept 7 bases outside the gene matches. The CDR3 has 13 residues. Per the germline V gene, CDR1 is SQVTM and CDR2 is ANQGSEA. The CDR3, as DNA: TGCAGCGTTGAAGGCAGGGGGGGACGGGGCTACACCTTC. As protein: CSVEGRGGRGYTF. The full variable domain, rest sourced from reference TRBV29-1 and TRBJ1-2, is SAVISQKPSRDICQRGTSLTIQCQVDSQVTMMFWYRQQPGQSLTLIATANQGSEATYESGFVIDKFPISRPNLTFSTLTVSNMSPEDSSIYLCSVEGRGGRGYTFGSGTRLTVV.

The CDR3 DNA is TGTGCCAGCAGCTCACTAGCGGGGGTAACTAAGACCCAGTACTTC. It yields the protein CASSSLAGVTKTQYF. The chain joins TRBV7-6 to TRBJ2-5; 11 nucleotides match TRBD2. Trimming at V came to 4 bases and at J to 6 bases, leaving 7 bases not matched to a gene. The CDR3 length is 15 residues. Germline V gene lookup returns CDR1 SGHVS and CDR2 FNYEAQ.

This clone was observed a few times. For the CDR3, the DNA is TGTGCCAGCACTCCGGGGTGGGAAGGATATGGCTACACCTTC. This encodes CASTPGWEGYGYTF. The chain has TRBV21-1 and TRBJ1-2. TRBV21-1 corresponds to a pseudogene. The CDR3 spans 14 residues.

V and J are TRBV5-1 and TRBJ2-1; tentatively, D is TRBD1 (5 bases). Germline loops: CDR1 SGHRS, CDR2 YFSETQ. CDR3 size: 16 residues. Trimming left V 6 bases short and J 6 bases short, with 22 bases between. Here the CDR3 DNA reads TGCGCCAGCACACTGGGGCCGGGCGCTTTGGGCAATGAGCAGTTCTTC. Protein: CASTLGPGALGNEQFF. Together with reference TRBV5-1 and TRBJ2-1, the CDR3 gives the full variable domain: KAGVTQTPRYLIKTRGQQVTLSCSPISGHRSVSWYQQTPGQGLQFLFEYFSETQRNKGNFPGRFSGRQFSNSRSEMNVSTLELGDSALYLCASTLGPGALGNEQFFGPGTRLTVL.

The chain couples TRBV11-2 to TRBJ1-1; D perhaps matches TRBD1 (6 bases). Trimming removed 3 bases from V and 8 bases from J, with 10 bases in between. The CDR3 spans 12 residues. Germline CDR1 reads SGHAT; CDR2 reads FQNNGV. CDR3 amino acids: CASSFAGTEAFF. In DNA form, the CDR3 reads TGTGCCAGCAGCTTCGCGGGGACAGAAGCTTTCTTT.

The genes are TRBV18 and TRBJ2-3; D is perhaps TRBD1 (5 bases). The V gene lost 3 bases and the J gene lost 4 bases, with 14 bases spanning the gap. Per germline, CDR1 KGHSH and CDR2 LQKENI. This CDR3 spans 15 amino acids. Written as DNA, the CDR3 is TGTGCCAGCTCACCCAGGCAGGGTGGATCAGATACGCAGTATTTT. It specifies CASSPRQGGSDTQYF. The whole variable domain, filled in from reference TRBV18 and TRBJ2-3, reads NAGVMQNPRHLVRRRGQEARLRCSPMKGHSHVYWYRQLPEEGLKFMVYLQKENIIDESGMPKERFSAEFPKEGPSILRIQQVVRGDSAAYFCASSPRQGGSDTQYFGPGTRLTVL.

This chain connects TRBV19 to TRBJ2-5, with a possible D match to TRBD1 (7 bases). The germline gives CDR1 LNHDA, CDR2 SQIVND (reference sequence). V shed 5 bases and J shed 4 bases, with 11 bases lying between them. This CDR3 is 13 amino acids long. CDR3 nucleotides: TGTGCCAGTAGTTCCCAGGGGGGAGAGACCCAGTACTTC. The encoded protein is CASSSQGGETQYF. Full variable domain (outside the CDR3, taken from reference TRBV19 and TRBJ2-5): DGGITQSPKYLFRKEGQNVTLSCEQNLNHDAMYWYRQDPGQGLRLIYYSQIVNDFQKGDIAEGYSVSREKKESFPLTVTSAQKNPTAFYLCASSSQGGETQYFGPGTRLLVL.

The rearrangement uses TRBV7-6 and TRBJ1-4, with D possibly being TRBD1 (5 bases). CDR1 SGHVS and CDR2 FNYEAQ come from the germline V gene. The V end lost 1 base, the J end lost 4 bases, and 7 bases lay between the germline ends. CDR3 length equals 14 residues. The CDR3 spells CASSLGQHNEKLFF. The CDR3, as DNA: TGTGCCAGCAGCTTAGGACAGCATAATGAAAAACTGTTTTTT.

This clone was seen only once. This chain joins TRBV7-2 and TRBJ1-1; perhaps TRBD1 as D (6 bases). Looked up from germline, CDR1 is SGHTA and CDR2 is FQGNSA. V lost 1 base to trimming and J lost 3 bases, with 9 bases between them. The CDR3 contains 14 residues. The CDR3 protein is CASSLGQGHTEAFF. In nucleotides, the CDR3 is TGTGCCAGCAGCTTAGGCCAGGGGCACACTGAAGCTTTCTTT.

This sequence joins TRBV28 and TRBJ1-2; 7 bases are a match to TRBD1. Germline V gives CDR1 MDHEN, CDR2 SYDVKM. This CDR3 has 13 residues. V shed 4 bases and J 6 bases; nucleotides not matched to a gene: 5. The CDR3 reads CASSSDRQHGYTF. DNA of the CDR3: TGTGCCAGCAGTTCGGACAGGCAGCATGGCTACACCTTC.

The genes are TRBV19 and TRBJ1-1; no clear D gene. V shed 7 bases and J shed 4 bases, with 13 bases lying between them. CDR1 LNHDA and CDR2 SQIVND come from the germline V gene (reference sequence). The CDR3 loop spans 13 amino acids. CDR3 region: CASIRRAGTEAFF. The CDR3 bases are TGTGCCAGTATCAGAAGGGCGGGCACTGAAGCTTTCTTT.

CDR3 in amino acids: CASSLGRVDEQFF. CDR3 DNA sequence: TGTGCCAGCAGCTTAGGAAGGGTCGATGAGCAGTTCTTC. J is TRBJ2-1 and V is TRBV7-2; D is uncertain. Trimming took off 1 base at V and 8 bases at J, with 9 bases between the two ends. The germline CDR1 and CDR2 sequences are SGHTA and FQGNSA. There are 13 residues in the CDR3.

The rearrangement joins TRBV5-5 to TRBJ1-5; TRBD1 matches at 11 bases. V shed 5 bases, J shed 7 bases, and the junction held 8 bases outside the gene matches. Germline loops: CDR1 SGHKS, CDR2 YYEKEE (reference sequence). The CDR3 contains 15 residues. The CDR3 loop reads CASSLDRGLRQPQHF. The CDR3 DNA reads TGTGCCAGCAGTCTGGACAGGGGGCTAAGGCAGCCCCAGCATTTT.

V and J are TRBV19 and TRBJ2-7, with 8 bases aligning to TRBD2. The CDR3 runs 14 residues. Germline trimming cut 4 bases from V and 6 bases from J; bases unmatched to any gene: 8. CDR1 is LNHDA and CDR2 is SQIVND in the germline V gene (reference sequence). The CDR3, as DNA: TGTGCCAGTAGTACAGGGACTAGTGGTGGCGAGCAGTACTTC. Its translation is CASSTGTSGGEQYF.